Shown below are 25 T cell receptor beta chains from a single sample sequenced in a study of control samples from healthy donors and cancer patients. Generated by immunoSEQ multiplex PCR, the TCRdb table keeps only in-frame clones and is missing some. The listing contains around 190,000 clones. The sequencing input was blood. These receptors came from a young woman in good health.

J is TRBJ2-7 and V is TRBV20-1; the match to TRBD1 covers 8 bases. Germline V gene lookup returns CDR1 DFQATT and CDR2 SNEGSKA (reference sequence). J lost 5 bases, V lost 5 bases, and 8 bases had no gene match. The CDR3 extends over 13 amino acids. The CDR3: CSAGGQGTHEQYF. CDR3 bases: TGCAGTGCTGGTGGACAGGGCACCCACGAGCAGTACTTC.

The V and J genes are TRBV7-2 and TRBJ1-2, with D unclear. Germline V gives CDR1 SGHTA, CDR2 FQGNSA. V shed 5 bases and J shed 3 bases, with 13 bases lying between them. The CDR3 is 14 amino acids. CDR3 coding DNA: TGTGCCAGCAGCCCTAGGAGGGATGACTATGGCTACACCTTC. It encodes CASSPRRDDYGYTF. Using reference TRBV7-2 and TRBJ1-2 for the parts outside the CDR3, the full variable domain is GAGVSQSPSNKVTEKGKDVELRCDPISGHTALYWYRQSLGQGLEFLIYFQGNSAPDKSGLPSDRFSAERTGGSVSTLTIQRTQQEDSAVYLCASSPRRDDYGYTFGSGTRLTVV.

V and J are TRBV11-3 and TRBJ2-2; D tentatively fits TRBD1 or TRBD2 (5 bases each). The CDR3 extends over 17 amino acids. Trimming stripped 5 bases from V and 1 base from J, with 17 bases between. Germline CDR1 and CDR2: SGHNT and YENEEA. For the CDR3, the DNA is TGTGCCAGCAGCGCAAGGTTGGGGGACCGGAACACCGGGGAGCTGTTTTTT. It translates to CASSARLGDRNTGELFF. Variable domain in full (rest from reference TRBV11-3 and TRBJ2-2): EAGVVQSPRYKIIEKKQPVAFWCNPISGHNTLYWYLQNLGQGPELLIRYENEEAVDDSQLPKDRFSAERLKGVDSTLKIQPAELGDSAVYLCASSARLGDRNTGELFFGEGSRLTVL.

V is TRBV5-8 and J is TRBJ2-7, with a weak D call TRBD2 (7 bases). Germline-derived CDR1 and CDR2 are SGHTS and YDEGEE. CDR3 size: 16 residues. The V end lost 1 base, the J end lost 3 bases, and 17 bases lay between the germline ends. CDR3 amino acids: CASSLLGGGSIYEQYF. CDR3 coding DNA: TGTGCCAGCAGCTTGTTGGGGGGCGGGAGTATCTACGAGCAGTACTTC.

This chain links TRBV10-3 with TRBJ2-2, with 11 bases aligning to TRBD2. V shed 3 bases, J shed 6 bases, and the junction held 3 bases outside the gene matches. The CDR3 sequence is 15 residues long. From germline, CDR1 is ENHRY and CDR2 SYGVKD. DNA for the CDR3: TGTGCCATCAGTGAATCTAGCGGGGGGCCCGGGGAGCTGTTTTTT. This gives the protein CAISESSGGPGELFF.

The V gene is TRBV3-1 (or the pseudogene TRBV3-2), the J gene TRBJ1-4; D possibly corresponds to TRBD1 (5 bases). This CDR3 is 15 amino acids long. CDR1 LGHDT and CDR2 YNNKEL come from the germline V gene (reference sequence). The germline V and J ends were trimmed by 1 base and 8 bases, with 14 bases remaining between them. The CDR3 sequence: CASSQGDSGREKLFF. CDR3 DNA sequence: TGTGCCAGCAGCCAAGGCGACAGTGGCCGGGAAAAACTGTTTTTT.

The chain links TRBV4-2 to TRBJ2-3, with 11 bases identical to TRBD2. CDR3 size: 15 residues. Trimming removed 2 bases from V and 7 bases from J; junction bases left unmatched: 5. CDR1 and CDR2 from the germline V gene are LGHNA and YNFKEQ. The CDR3: CASSQYSGGGNTQYF. The CDR3, as DNA: TGTGCCAGCAGCCAATATAGCGGGGGGGGAAATACGCAGTATTTT.

The chain uses TRBV19 and TRBJ1-3; D gene ambiguous. CDR1 and CDR2 (germline): LNHDA, SQIVND (reference sequence). The CDR3 is made up of 13 amino acids. Trimming shortened V by 9 bases and J by 2 bases, and 11 bases separated the two germline ends. Here the CDR3 reads CASGGNTGNTIYF. The CDR3 bases are TGTGCCAGCGGCGGGAATACTGGAAACACCATATATTTT.

The chain is built from TRBV4-2 and TRBJ1-6; tentatively, D is TRBD1 (6 bases). V lost 2 bases to trimming and J lost 5 bases, with 13 bases between them. The length of the CDR3 is 16 residues. CDR1 LGHNA and CDR2 YNFKEQ come from the germline V gene. The DNA for the CDR3 is TGTGCCAGCAGCCAACTTCCAGGGGTGGATAATTCACCCCTCCACTTT. This translates into CASSQLPGVDNSPLHF.

The genes are TRBV23-1 and TRBJ1-2, with D perhaps TRBD1 (5 bases). TRBV23-1 is placed among ORFs of uncertain function. Trimming shortened V by 5 bases and J by 4 bases, and 17 bases separated the two germline ends. The CDR3 is 15 residues long. CDR3 residues: CASSGRGKKSYGYTF. CDR3 sequence (DNA): TGCGCCAGCAGTGGTAGGGGAAAAAAGAGCTATGGCTACACCTTC.

This chain links TRBV9 with TRBJ1-6; D not certain. This CDR3 has 13 amino acids. Germline lookup yields CDR1 SGDLS and CDR2 YYNGEE. V was cut by 7 bases and J by 5 bases, with 10 bases left in between. DNA for the CDR3: TGTGCCAGCGCCGGGTTAAATAATTCACCCCTCCACTTT. As protein: CASAGLNNSPLHF. Combining the CDR3 with reference TRBV9 and TRBJ1-6 gives the whole variable domain DSGVTQTPKHLITATGQRVTLRCSPRSGDLSVYWYQQSLDQGLQFLIQYYNGEERAKGNILERFSAQQFPDLHSELNLSSLELGDSALYFCASAGLNNSPLHFGNGTRLTVT.

CDR3 in amino acids: CATIPGGQNTEAFF. Written as DNA, the CDR3 is TGTGCCACTATTCCAGGGGGCCAGAACACTGAAGCTTTCTTT. The J gene is TRBJ1-1, the V gene TRBV6-5; 8 bases match TRBD1. CDR1 and CDR2 (germline): MNHEY, SVGAGI. This CDR3 is 14 amino acids long. With V trimmed by 10 bases and J by 1 base, 8 bases remained unmatched.

The V and J genes are TRBV5-1 and TRBJ1-2, with a possible D match to TRBD1 (5 bases). Per the germline V gene, CDR1 is SGHRS and CDR2 is YFSETQ. The V gene lost 4 bases and the J gene lost 1 base, with 11 bases spanning the gap. This CDR3 contains 14 residues. The CDR3 here is CASSPYDSNYGYTF. Written as DNA, the CDR3 is TGCGCCAGCAGCCCCTACGACAGTAACTATGGCTACACCTTC.

The V gene is TRBV9, the J gene TRBJ1-4; 7 bases fit TRBD1. The CDR3 loop spans 14 amino acids. V was pared by 2 bases and J by 10 bases, with 8 bases of the junction left unmatched. In germline, CDR1 is SGDLS, CDR2 YYNGEE. This chain's CDR3 is CASSVTTSGGKLFF. CDR3 nucleotides: TGTGCCAGCAGCGTTACAACCTCAGGGGGAAAACTGTTTTTT.

The chain joins TRBV7-6 to TRBJ2-1; 8 bases line up with TRBD2. The CDR3 covers 16 residues. V was pared by 5 bases and J by 7 bases, with 13 bases of the junction left unmatched. Germline CDR1 SGHVS, CDR2 FNYEAQ. Here the CDR3 reads CASSRRFGGARNEQFF. CDR3 DNA sequence: TGTGCCAGCAGCCGGAGATTCGGGGGGGCGAGGAATGAGCAGTTCTTC.

This chain connects TRBV19 to TRBJ2-1; D is possibly TRBD2 (6 bases). Germline V CDR1 and CDR2: LNHDA, SQIVND (reference sequence). V was pared by 5 bases and J by 5 bases, with 10 bases between. The CDR3 length is 13 residues. As DNA, the CDR3 is TGTGCCAGTAGTTTGGGACTCAACAATGAGCAGTTCTTC. Its translation is CASSLGLNNEQFF. The full variable domain, completed using reference TRBV19 and TRBJ2-1, is DGGITQSPKYLFRKEGQNVTLSCEQNLNHDAMYWYRQDPGQGLRLIYYSQIVNDFQKGDIAEGYSVSREKKESFPLTVTSAQKNPTAFYLCASSLGLNNEQFFGPGTRLTVL.

The J gene is TRBJ1-5, the V gene TRBV28; TRBD1 matches at 11 bases. The germline V gene encodes CDR1 MDHEN and CDR2 SYDVKM. The junction had 6 bases not matched to a gene; V was cut back by 5 bases and J by 6 bases. The CDR3 loop spans 15 amino acids. Here the CDR3 reads CASSIPGTGGQPQHF. The CDR3 DNA reads TGTGCCAGCAGTATCCCCGGGACAGGGGGTCAGCCCCAGCATTTT.

V gene TRBV19 combines with J gene TRBJ1-4, with 8 positions matching TRBD1. After removal of 10 bases from V and 7 bases from J, the junction contained 5 bases not matched to a gene. Germline lookup yields CDR1 LNHDA and CDR2 SQIVND (reference sequence). This CDR3 comprises 12 residues. For the CDR3, the DNA is TGTGCCACCAGGGGGCCAGCTGAAAAACTGTTTTTT. Translation gives CATRGPAEKLFF. The full variable domain, completed using reference TRBV19 and TRBJ1-4, is DGGITQSPKYLFRKEGQNVTLSCEQNLNHDAMYWYRQDPGQGLRLIYYSQIVNDFQKGDIAEGYSVSREKKESFPLTVTSAQKNPTAFYLCATRGPAEKLFFGSGTQLSVL.

This chain connects TRBV19 to TRBJ2-4; 8 bases are a match to TRBD1. This CDR3 contains 13 residues. Germline V CDR1 and CDR2: LNHDA, SQIVND (reference sequence). J was trimmed by 6 bases and V by 3 bases; bases with no gene match: 1. DNA for the CDR3: TGTGCCAGTAGTATCGGACAGGGAAACATTCAGTACTTC. It translates to CASSIGQGNIQYF.

This chain joins TRBV7-9 and TRBJ1-1; 7 positions match TRBD1. V dropped 5 bases and J dropped 0; count of bases not matched to a gene: 6. CDR1 is SEHNR and CDR2 is FQNEAQ in the germline V gene (reference sequence). The CDR3 totals 15 residues. CDR3 amino acids: CASSPRTGMNTEAFF. The CDR3 DNA is TGTGCCAGCAGCCCTCGGACAGGCATGAACACTGAAGCTTTCTTT.

The chain uses TRBV13 and TRBJ1-5, with a possible D match to TRBD1 (5 bases). Germline V lookup: CDR1 PRHDT, CDR2 FYEKMQ (reference sequence). The CDR3 is made up of 14 amino acids. V lost 2 bases and J 6 bases, leaving 11 bases between the germline ends. CDR3 sequence: CASSLRQGGQPQHF. The CDR3 nucleotides read TGTGCCAGCAGCTTACGCCAGGGTGGTCAGCCCCAGCATTTT.

The chain is built from TRBV6-5 and TRBJ1-1; a weak D match, TRBD1 (6 bases). Germline CDR1 and CDR2: MNHEY and SVGAGI. The CDR3 runs 13 residues. V lost 2 bases and J lost 3, with 7 bases in between. In DNA, the CDR3 is TGTGCCAGCAGTTACGCAGGGGACACTGAAGCTTTCTTT. Protein sequence: CASSYAGDTEAFF.

The chain is built from TRBV24-1 and TRBJ2-3; D tentatively reads TRBD1 or TRBD2 (5 bases each). V was cut by 4 bases and J by 1 base, with 11 bases left in between. The V gene's germline CDR1 is KGHDR and CDR2 SFDVKD. CDR3 length: 15 residues. The CDR3 spells CATSEPGTRTDTQYF. In nucleotides, the CDR3 is TGTGCCACCAGTGAGCCCGGGACCCGCACAGATACGCAGTATTTT.

The chain has TRBV11-2 and TRBJ1-2, with D unresolved. This CDR3 has 16 amino acids. Per the germline V gene, CDR1 is SGHAT and CDR2 is FQNNGV. The V end lost 0 bases, the J end lost 3 bases, and 14 bases lay between the germline ends. CDR3 region: CASSLELGVAHYGYTF. In DNA form, the CDR3 reads TGTGCCAGCAGCTTAGAACTAGGCGTCGCACACTATGGCTACACCTTC. Together with reference TRBV11-2 and TRBJ1-2, the CDR3 gives the full variable domain: EAGVAQSPRYKIIEKRQSVAFWCNPISGHATLYWYQQILGQGPKLLIQFQNNGVVDDSQLPKDRFSAERLKGVDSTLKIQPAKLEDSAVYLCASSLELGVAHYGYTFGSGTRLTVV.

The V and J genes are TRBV15 and TRBJ1-6; D uncertain. CDR1 is LNHNV, CDR2 YYDKDF, per germline (reference sequence). The CDR3 consists of 13 residues. The V end was cut by 1 base, the J end by 6 bases, with 4 bases between. CDR3 nucleotides: TGTGCCACCAGCAGAGGACTTAATTCACCCCTCCACTTT. Encoded protein: CATSRGLNSPLHF. Together with reference TRBV15 and TRBJ1-6, the CDR3 gives the full variable domain: DAMVIQNPRYQVTQFGKPVTLSCSQTLNHNVMYWYQQKSSQAPKLLFHYYDKDFNNEADTPDNFQSRRPNTSFCFLDIRSPGLGDTAMYLCATSRGLNSPLHFGNGTRLTVT.